These 23 T cell receptor beta chains were all obtained from the same sample, sequenced in a study of early T cells in non-severe SARS-CoV-2 infection. MiXCR was run by TCRdb on the 5' RACE reads, yielding one entry per CDR3 protein. The table shows 25,000 to 35,000 distinct CDR3 sequences, with around 4.2% occurring only once. The sample taken for sequencing was whole blood. The receptors shown here come from an adult who was a healthcare worker with PCR-confirmed SARS-CoV-2 infection or an uninfected control (not recorded which).

Many counts were recorded for this clonotype. The V and J genes are TRBV12-3 or TRBV12-4 and TRBJ1-1; the match to TRBD1 covers 10 bases. The V gene end was trimmed by 6 bases and the J gene end by 5 bases; junction bases not matched to a gene: 6. The CDR3 sequence is 14 residues long. CDR3 nucleotides: TGTGCCAGCAGCCCACCGGGACAGGGGACTGAAGCTTTCTTT. It codes for CASSPPGQGTEAFF.

In its sample, this clonotype was seen many times. The chain has TRBV7-2 and TRBJ2-7, with 7 bases identical to TRBD2. Germline V gene sequence: CDR1 SGHTA, CDR2 FQGNSA. Trimming removed 4 bases from V and 4 bases from J; junction bases left unmatched: 10. The CDR3 runs 15 residues. CDR3 protein: CASSSQAGAIYEQYF. In DNA form, the CDR3 reads TGTGCCAGCAGCTCTCAGGCGGGAGCTATTTACGAGCAGTACTTC.

This clonotype was counted many times. The chain uses TRBV30 and TRBJ1-4; D call uncertain. The CDR3 has 16 residues. The V gene lost 0 bases and the J gene lost 0 bases, with 11 bases spanning the gap. Germline CDR1 is GTSNPN and CDR2 is SVGIG (reference sequence). This CDR3 is CAWSVLGSATNEKLFF. The CDR3 DNA reads as TGTGCCTGGAGTGTACTCGGCAGTGCAACTAATGAAAAACTGTTTTTT.

This clonotype has at least ten counts. V and J are TRBV5-5 and TRBJ1-2, with a weak D call TRBD1 (5 bases). V was cut by 0 bases and J by 1 base, with 19 bases left in between. The CDR3 sequence is 18 residues long. Germline CDR1 and CDR2: SGHKS and YYEKEE (reference sequence). The CDR3 protein is CASSLDRRFSDSNYGYTF. The DNA of the CDR3 is TGTGCCAGCAGCTTGGACCGTCGGTTTTCTGACAGTAACTATGGCTACACCTTC. The full variable domain, with the rest looked up from reference TRBV5-5 and TRBJ1-2, is DAGVTQSPTHLIKTRGQQVTLRCSPISGHKSVSWYQQVLGQGPQFIFQYYEKEERGRGNFPDRFSARQFPNYSSELNVNALLLGDSALYLCASSLDRRFSDSNYGYTFGSGTRLTVV.

The CDR3 protein is CASGTGISQPQHF. The CDR3 DNA is TGTGCCAGTGGTACAGGGATTTCCCAGCCCCAGCATTTT. The J gene is TRBJ1-5, the V gene TRBV11-2; a possible D gene is TRBD1 (6 bases). V lost 9 bases and J 7 bases, leaving 16 bases between the germline ends. From germline, CDR1 is SGHAT and CDR2 FQNNGV. The CDR3 has 13 residues.

The CDR3 protein is CAWSPSLAGLTYEQYF. The CDR3 bases are TGTGCCTGGAGTCCTTCCCTAGCGGGCTTAACCTACGAGCAGTACTTC. The V and J genes are TRBV30 and TRBJ2-7; TRBD2 matches at 8 bases. V shed 2 bases, J shed 2 bases, and the junction held 11 bases outside the gene matches. The germline CDR1 and CDR2 sequences are GTSNPN and SVGIG (reference sequence). The CDR3 has 16 residues.

This clonotype has a count of ten or more. This chain links TRBV20-1 with TRBJ2-3; tentative D call: TRBD1 (5 bases). The CDR3 spans 14 residues. The germline V gene encodes CDR1 DFQATT and CDR2 SNEGSKA (reference sequence). Deletions cut 6 bases from V and 2 bases from J, with 15 bases between. The CDR3 DNA follows: TGCAGTGCCCGAAACAGGCAAACCACAGATACGCAGTATTTT. This translates into CSARNRQTTDTQYF.

This clonotype was seen repeatedly, ten times or more. The chain joins TRBV29-1 to TRBJ1-2; D unresolved. Trimming cost V 4 bases and J 8 bases, with 5 bases left between them. Germline values: CDR1 SQVTM, CDR2 ANQGSEA. This CDR3 contains 9 residues. CDR3 region: CSVGKGYTF. CDR3 coding DNA: TGCAGCGTTGGGAAGGGCTACACCTTC. Full variable domain (rest looked up from reference TRBV29-1 and TRBJ1-2): SAVISQKPSRDICQRGTSLTIQCQVDSQVTMMFWYRQQPGQSLTLIATANQGSEATYESGFVIDKFPISRPNLTFSTLTVSNMSPEDSSIYLCSVGKGYTFGSGTRLTVV.

This clonotype was picked up many times. This rearrangement joins TRBV9 to TRBJ2-4; D tentatively fits TRBD1 or TRBD2 (7 bases each). The CDR3 is 16 amino acids. Germline values: CDR1 SGDLS, CDR2 YYNGEE. V was trimmed by 4 bases and J by 3 bases, leaving 17 bases between them. The CDR3 sequence: CASSPSGGAGKNIQYF. DNA of the CDR3: TGTGCCAGCAGCCCTTCAGGGGGGGCGGGCAAAAACATTCAGTACTTC. The whole variable domain, remainder taken from reference TRBV9 and TRBJ2-4, is DSGVTQTPKHLITATGQRVTLRCSPRSGDLSVYWYQQSLDQGLQFLIQYYNGEERAKGNILERFSAQQFPDLHSELNLSSLELGDSALYFCASSPSGGAGKNIQYFGAGTRLSVL.

There are many counts of this clonotype. The V gene is TRBV5-4, the J gene TRBJ2-3; D gene uncertain. V lost 0 bases and J 4 bases, leaving 9 bases between the germline ends. This CDR3 has 14 amino acids. Germline CDR1 SGHNT, CDR2 YYREEE (reference sequence). DNA for the CDR3: TGTGCCAGCAGCTTGGCCGGAACGCCAGATACGCAGTATTTT. Amino acid sequence: CASSLAGTPDTQYF.

This clonotype was seen at least ten times. The chain combines TRBV7-9 with TRBJ1-6, with D maybe TRBD1 (6 bases). V was trimmed by 2 bases and J by 4 bases, leaving 6 bases between them. CDR3 size: 14 residues. CDR1 and CDR2 from the germline V gene are SEHNR and FQNEAQ (reference sequence). The CDR3 reads CASSLQGYNSPLHF. For the CDR3, the DNA is TGTGCCAGCAGCTTACAGGGGTATAATTCACCCCTCCACTTT.

In this sample, this clonotype turned up many times. The DNA for the CDR3 is TGTGCCAGCAGAGCGGATGAAGAGACCCAGTACTTC. The encoded protein is CASRADEETQYF. V usage is TRBV12-3 or TRBV12-4 and J usage is TRBJ2-5, with D possibly being TRBD2 (5 bases). The CDR3 runs to 12 residues. Trimming left V 6 bases short and J 3 bases short, with 8 bases between.

This clonotype was counted between two and nine times. The CDR3 DNA reads TGTGCCAGCAGCACCCGGACAGGTTCCTATGGCTACACCTTC. It specifies CASSTRTGSYGYTF. The V gene is TRBV7-2, the J gene TRBJ1-2; 7 positions agree with TRBD1. V lost 5 bases, J lost 4 bases, and 7 bases stayed unmatched. The CDR3 is made up of 14 amino acids. Germline CDR1 and CDR2: SGHTA and FQGNSA.

This chain uses TRBV5-1 with TRBJ2-7; 10 positions match TRBD1. The CDR3 length is 18 residues. Per germline, CDR1 SGHRS and CDR2 YFSETQ. The V gene end was trimmed by 4 bases and the J gene end by 2 bases; junction bases not matched to a gene: 15. The CDR3 coding sequence is TGCGCCAGCAGCCGATTTTCCCCCGGGACAGGGGAGCCCTACGAGCAGTACTTC. Amino acids: CASSRFSPGTGEPYEQYF.

The chain has TRBV5-1 and TRBJ1-1, with D possibly being TRBD1 (6 bases). V shed 6 bases and J shed 9 bases, with 18 bases lying between them. Per germline, CDR1 SGHRS and CDR2 YFSETQ. The CDR3 has 13 amino acids. In DNA form, the CDR3 reads TGCGCCAGCATCACCACTGAGGGGGGCAAAGCTTTCTTT. Translated: CASITTEGGKAFF.

The rearrangement joins TRBV12-3 or TRBV12-4 to TRBJ1-6; no clear D gene. This CDR3 spans 18 amino acids. V dropped 5 bases and J dropped 7 bases, with 24 bases sitting between them. CDR3 sequence reads: CASSRSRLDVSRNSPLHF. The CDR3, as DNA: TGTGCCAGCAGTCGTTCTCGCTTGGACGTCAGCAGGAATTCACCCCTCCACTTT.

This clonotype occurred many times. Here the CDR3 reads CASSYSSTGLNEKLFF. In nucleotides, the CDR3 is TGTGCCAGCAGTTACTCCTCGACAGGGCTTAATGAAAAACTGTTTTTT. J is TRBJ1-4 and V is TRBV6-5, with 7 bases aligning to TRBD1. This CDR3 comprises 16 residues. Germline CDR1 MNHEY, CDR2 SVGAGI. The junction had 5 bases not matched to a gene; V was cut back by 0 bases and J by 4 bases.

A few counts support this clonotype. The V gene is TRBV3-1, the J gene TRBJ1-2; 9 positions match TRBD1. Per the germline V gene, CDR1 is LGHDT and CDR2 is YNNKEL (reference sequence). J gave up 6 bases and V 1 base, and 0 bases lay outside the gene matches. This CDR3 region has 13 residues. CDR3 loop: CASSQGTGDGYTF. CDR3 DNA: TGTGCCAGCAGCCAAGGGACAGGGGATGGCTACACCTTC.

Comments on this clonotype: This is likely a read error, given that the CDR3 carries no conserved phenylalanine or tryptophan at its end. This chain links TRBV7-2 with TRBJ2-7; the D call may be TRBD1 or TRBD2 (5 bases each). The V end was cut by 5 bases, the J end by 6 bases, with 20 bases between. Germline V gene data show CDR1 as SGHTA and CDR2 as FQGNSA. This CDR3 is 15 amino acids long. Here the CDR3 reads CASSPRGPTRGEQYC. In DNA, the CDR3 is TGTGCCAGCAGCCCGAGGGGCCCAACTAGGGGCGAGCAGTACTGC.

This clonotype came up many times. The gene calls are TRBV6-4 and TRBJ2-1, with 9 bases identical to TRBD1. This CDR3 comprises 15 residues. Trimming cost V 0 bases and J 3 bases; bases outside gene matches: 0. Germline CDR1 is MRHNA and CDR2 is SNTAGT. CDR3 residues: CASSDSTGGYNEQFF. CDR3 DNA: TGTGCCAGCAGTGACTCGACAGGGGGCTACAATGAGCAGTTCTTC.

This clonotype was detected ten times or more. The V call is TRBV13, the J call TRBJ2-5, with TRBD1 matching over 9 bases. In germline, CDR1 is PRHDT, CDR2 FYEKMQ (reference sequence). V lost 5 bases and J lost 5; bases outside the gene matches: 12. The CDR3 is 16 amino acids. In DNA form, the CDR3 reads TGTGCCAGCAGCCCCTCCTACGGACAGGGGAGGGAGACCCAGTACTTC. Encoded protein: CASSPSYGQGRETQYF.

This clonotype was picked up many times. V is TRBV29-1 and J is TRBJ2-3; no firm D call. Germline-derived CDR1 and CDR2 are SQVTM and ANQGSEA. Trimming shortened V by 7 bases and J by 0 bases, and 5 bases separated the two germline ends. This CDR3 region has 11 residues. In nucleotides, the CDR3 is TGCAGCGAGCAGAGCACAGATACGCAGTATTTT. Translation gives CSEQSTDTQYF.

Many counts were recorded for this clonotype. This chain joins TRBV9 and TRBJ2-3; D gene uncertain. V was trimmed by 0 bases and J by 4 bases, leaving 6 bases between them. CDR3 length: 13 residues. The germline gives CDR1 SGDLS, CDR2 YYNGEE. Here the CDR3 reads CASSVEGSDTQYF. The CDR3 DNA sequence: TGTGCCAGCAGCGTAGAGGGCTCAGATACGCAGTATTTT.